Following are 9 T cell receptor beta chains from one sample sequenced in a study of T-cell reconstitution after alpha-beta-depleted transplantation in children. Unique molecular identifiers were used in preparing the TCRbeta library. Via MiXCR, TCRdb re-called the PCR reads, giving one row per CDR3 protein. Among just over 70,000 distinct CDR3 sequences listed, more than 5.5% were seen once. The sample consisted of PBMCs from the stem cell graft donor, taken from the stem cell graft. The receptors come from a human donor who donated a stem cell graft to a child with acute lymphoblastic leukemia.

This clonotype was counted at least ten times. The chain joins TRBV9 to TRBJ1-2; the D is unclear. Germline V gene data show CDR1 as SGDLS and CDR2 as YYNGEE. V lost 3 bases to trimming and J lost 6 bases, with 6 bases between them. The CDR3 loop spans 11 amino acids. CDR3 region: CASSGGDGYTF. In DNA, the CDR3 is TGTGCCAGCAGCGGGGGAGATGGCTACACCTTC.

This clonotype has a count of ten or more. V usage is TRBV14 and J usage is TRBJ2-1; TRBD1 is a possible D gene (5 bases). Germline assignment: CDR1 SGHDN and CDR2 FVKESK. The CDR3 is made up of 16 amino acids. V shed 1 base and J shed 0 bases, with 10 bases lying between them. The CDR3 bases are TGTGCCAGCAGCCAAGTCGAAAGGGGCTCCTACAATGAGCAGTTCTTC. It codes for CASSQVERGSYNEQFF. Full variable domain (rest looked up from reference TRBV14 and TRBJ2-1): EAGVTQFPSHSVIEKGQTVTLRCDPISGHDNLYWYRRVMGKEIKFLLHFVKESKQDESGMPNNRFLAERTGGTYSTLKVQPAELEDSGVYFCASSQVERGSYNEQFFGPGTRLTVL.

This clonotype appeared many times. V gene TRBV5-1 combines with J gene TRBJ2-7; 13 positions agree with TRBD2. This CDR3 comprises 17 residues. Germline-derived CDR1 and CDR2 are SGHRS and YFSETQ. V shed 3 bases and J 2 bases; nucleotides not matched to a gene: 8. CDR3 DNA sequence: TGCGCCAGCAGCTCTTACGGACTAGCGGGGGCCACCTACGAGCAGTACTTC. Translating gives CASSSYGLAGATYEQYF.

In this sample, this clonotype turned up many times. The genes are TRBV5-1 and TRBJ1-4; D perhaps matches TRBD1 (6 bases). The V end was cut by 4 bases, the J end by 7 bases, with 17 bases between. The CDR3 runs 15 residues. Germline V gene sequence: CDR1 SGHRS, CDR2 YFSETQ. DNA of the CDR3: TGCGCCAGCAGCGCGAGGCAGGGGCGCGCTGAAAAACTGTTTTTT. Residues: CASSARQGRAEKLFF.

In this sample, this clonotype is medium-sized (0.01 to 0.1%). The V gene is TRBV27, the J gene TRBJ1-2; D gene ambiguous. This CDR3 is 14 amino acids long. The germline gives CDR1 MNHEY, CDR2 SMNVEV (reference sequence). Trimming removed 6 bases from V and 2 bases from J, with 13 bases in between. In DNA, the CDR3 is TGTGCCAGCAGGATGAGGGCCGCGAACTATGGCTACACCTTC. This gives the protein CASRMRAANYGYTF.

This clonotype was seen repeatedly, ten times or more. V is TRBV27 and J is TRBJ2-1; perhaps TRBD2 as D (5 bases). V lost 6 bases and J lost 7, with 16 bases in between. This CDR3 region has 14 residues. Germline V CDR1 and CDR2: MNHEY, SMNVEV (reference sequence). The CDR3: CASSHGLFRNEQFF. The CDR3 nucleotides are TGTGCCAGCAGCCATGGACTGTTCAGGAATGAGCAGTTCTTC.

Many counts were recorded for this clonotype. V usage is TRBV5-6 and J usage is TRBJ2-2; tentative D call: TRBD2 (6 bases). Trimming removed 0 bases from V and 6 bases from J, with 9 bases in between. The germline gives CDR1 SGHDT, CDR2 YYEEEE. The CDR3 has 14 amino acids. The CDR3 loop is CASSLALASGELFF. The CDR3 DNA follows: TGTGCCAGCAGCTTGGCCCTAGCGTCCGGGGAGCTGTTTTTT.

This clonotype showed up just a few times. The V and J genes are TRBV12-3 or TRBV12-4 and TRBJ2-1; the D gene could be TRBD1 or TRBD2 (5 bases each). The CDR3 is 15 residues long. The ends were cut back, 3 bases at V and 4 bases at J, with 13 bases in the middle. For the CDR3, the DNA is TGTGCCAGCAGTTTTGGGACCGGCGGGTACAATGAGCAGTTCTTC. This codes for CASSFGTGGYNEQFF.

The chain carries TRBV11-2 and TRBJ2-5; the D is unclear. Germline V gene lookup returns CDR1 SGHAT and CDR2 FQNNGV. CDR3 size: 14 residues. V was cut by 2 bases and J by 5 bases, with 12 bases left in between. CDR3 sequence: CASSLLTFGETQYF. The CDR3 coding sequence is TGTGCCAGCAGCTTATTAACCTTTGGGGAGACCCAGTACTTC.